This T cell receptor (beta chain) was sequenced in a study of blood T cell repertoires in COVID-19. This CDR3 has 16 amino acids. Unmatched junction bases numbered 8, after V lost 2 bases and J lost 4 bases. CDR1 is MNHEY, CDR2 SVGAGI, per germline. Produced via immunoSEQ multiplex PCR; TCRdb's table is partial and in-frame only. Of about 210,000 clones listed, under 90% are singletons. The chain employs TRBV6-5 and TRBJ2-3, with TRBD1 matching over 8 bases. The receptor was derived from a woman of 80 years or more with COVID-19, enrolled during active disease. Material: peripheral blood. The CDR3, as DNA: TGTGCCAGCAGTTACGGGGGCAGGGGGCTTCCAGATACGCAGTATTTT. Translation: CASSYGGRGLPDTQYF.